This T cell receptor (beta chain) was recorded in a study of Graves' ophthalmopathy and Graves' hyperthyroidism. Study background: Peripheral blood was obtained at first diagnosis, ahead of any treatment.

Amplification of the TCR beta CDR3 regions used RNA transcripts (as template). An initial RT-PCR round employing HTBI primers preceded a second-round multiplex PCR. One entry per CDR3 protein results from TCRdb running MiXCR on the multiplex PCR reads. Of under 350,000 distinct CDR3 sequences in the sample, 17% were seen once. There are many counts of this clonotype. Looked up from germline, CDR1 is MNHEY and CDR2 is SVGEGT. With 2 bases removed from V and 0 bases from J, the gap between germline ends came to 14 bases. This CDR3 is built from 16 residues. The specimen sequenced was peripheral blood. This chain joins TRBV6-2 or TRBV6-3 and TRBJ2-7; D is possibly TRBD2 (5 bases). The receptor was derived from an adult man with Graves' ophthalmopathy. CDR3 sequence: CASSYGPPGSSYEQYF. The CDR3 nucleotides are TGTGCCAGCAGTTACGGCCCTCCTGGGAGCTCCTACGAGCAGTACTTC.